The 7 T cell receptor beta chains below were found in one sample sequenced in a study of regulatory T cells in long-lasting Graves disease. Time point noted: newly diagnosed GD, antithyroid drugs for less than 3 months. Making the TCR library involved RNA that had been extracted from PBMCs. Assembly of TCR beta libraries relied on iRepertoire HTBI primers together with Arm-PCR of CDR3 regions. MiXCR, applied by TCRdb to the multiplex PCR reads, yields one record per CDR3 protein. Counted here are around 400,000 distinct CDR3 sequences, around a sixth occurring once; the ten biggest clones make up 20% to 25%. The sequences come from peripheral blood mononuclear cells (PBMCs), collected at new diagnosis, from a patient treated with antithyroid drugs. Source of these receptors: a female donor with Graves disease.

This clonotype has ten or more counts. V is TRBV12-3 or TRBV12-4 and J is TRBJ2-1; D gene ambiguous. The CDR3 is 17 residues long. Between the trimmed V and J ends, which lost 6 bases and 6 bases, there was a span of 24 bases. CDR3 residues: CASSFFYQSETLNEQFF. In nucleotides, the CDR3 is TGTGCCAGCAGCTTTTTCTACCAGAGCGAGACTCTCAATGAGCAGTTCTTC.

Many counts were recorded for this clonotype. The chain couples TRBV3-1 to TRBJ2-7; either TRBD1 or TRBD2 may fit D (6 bases each). Germline values: CDR1 LGHDT, CDR2 YNNKEL (reference sequence). CDR3 length equals 16 residues. V lost 3 bases and J lost 2, with 17 bases in between. The CDR3 loop is CASSQEGGTGTYEQYF. The CDR3 nucleotides read TGTGCCAGCAGCCAGGAGGGGGGAACGGGGACCTACGAGCAGTACTTC.

This clonotype was counted a single time. The chain joins TRBV20-1 to TRBJ2-1, with 9 bases identical to TRBD2. This CDR3 is built from 14 residues. The V gene's germline CDR1 is DFQATT and CDR2 SNEGSKA (reference sequence). V trimming: 3 bases; J trimming: 8 bases; junction bases outside the gene matches: 8. CDR3: CSARSSGTGHEQFF. The CDR3 nucleotides are TGCAGTGCTAGGTCTAGCGGGACGGGCCATGAGCAGTTCTTC.

To note about this clonotype: This likely came from a read error, as a far larger clone is one base away. V gene TRBV7-2 combines with J gene TRBJ2-1; the D gene is possibly TRBD2 (6 bases). Germline V gene sequence: CDR1 SGHTA, CDR2 FQGNSA. There are 16 residues in the CDR3. Here the CDR3 reads CACSLVGSGSYNEQFF. In DNA, the CDR3 is TGTGCCTGCAGCTTAGTGGGTAGCGGTTCCTACAATGAGCAGTTCTTC.

This clonotype appeared a single time. The rearrangement uses TRBV7-3 and TRBJ2-3; the match to TRBD2 covers 10 bases. CDR3 length equals 17 residues. Germline lookup yields CDR1 SGHTA and CDR2 FQGTGA. V shed 1 base and J 5 bases; nucleotides not matched to a gene: 9. This CDR3 is CASSLNPAGGPLDTQYF. CDR3 nucleotide sequence: TGTGCCAGCAGCTTAAATCCAGCGGGGGGGCCTTTAGATACGCAGTATTTT.

The gene calls are TRBV24-1 and TRBJ2-7, with D perhaps matching TRBD1 or TRBD2 (6 bases each). This CDR3 is 15 amino acids long. Trimming removed 2 bases from V and 2 bases from J, with 12 bases in between. Per the germline V gene, CDR1 is KGHDR and CDR2 is SFDVKD. The chain's CDR3 is CATSDSTGRTYEQYF. In DNA, the CDR3 is TGTGCCACCAGTGATTCTACAGGGAGGACCTACGAGCAGTACTTC.

Regarding this clonotype: A much larger clone sits a single nucleotide away, making a read error possible. This rearrangement joins TRBV6-1 to TRBJ2-1, with 12 bases that match TRBD2. The length of the CDR3 is 15 residues. CDR1 and CDR2 from the germline V gene are MNHNS and SASEGT. With 7 bases clipped from V and 5 bases from J, the junction kept 6 bases outside the gene matches. The CDR3 is CASTLLAGGDNEQFF. The CDR3 nucleotides are TGTGCCAGCACCCTACTAGCGGGGGGAGACAATGAGCAGTTCTTC.